Shown below are 26 T cell receptor beta chains from a single sample sequenced in a study of response to subunit inactivated influenza vaccine. TCRdb used MiXCR to reprocess the RT-PCR reads, holding one entry per CDR3 protein. The sample shows around 530,000 distinct CDR3 sequences, about 17% of them seen only once. The material sequenced was CD4+ T cells sorted from PBMCs, taken around 25 months after vaccination. Every receptor here comes from a man aged 45 to 70 who received an inactivated influenza vaccine.

The V gene is TRBV20-1, the J gene TRBJ2-1, with 9 positions matching TRBD2. V trimming: 3 bases; J trimming: 9 bases; junction bases outside the gene matches: 6. Germline values: CDR1 DFQATT, CDR2 SNEGSKA (reference sequence). The CDR3 length is 13 residues. In DNA form, the CDR3 reads TGCAGTGCTAGCAGGACTAGCGCAAGTGAGCAGTTCTTC. It translates to CSASRTSASEQFF.

The gene calls are TRBV12-3 or TRBV12-4 and TRBJ2-3; 9 bases agree with TRBD2. With V trimmed by 6 bases and J by 4 bases, 5 bases remained unmatched. The CDR3 length is 14 residues. The CDR3 is CASRRGGRADTQYF. CDR3 DNA sequence: TGTGCCAGCAGGCGGGGGGGCCGGGCAGATACGCAGTATTTT.

This clonotype was counted between two and nine times. The chain uses TRBV6-2 or TRBV6-3 and TRBJ2-1, with D unresolved. V was shortened by 10 bases and J by 4 bases, with 11 bases between the two germline ends. The CDR3 has 12 residues. Germline assignment: CDR1 MNHEY and CDR2 SVGEGT. The CDR3: CATTGRYNEQFF. The CDR3 nucleotides read TGTGCCACTACGGGCCGATACAATGAGCAGTTCTTC.

This clonotype was seen only a few times. The chain couples TRBV10-2 to TRBJ2-3; 13 bases are shared with TRBD2. CDR3 length: 17 residues. The junction had 10 bases not matched to a gene; V was cut back by 6 bases and J by 4 bases. CDR1 WSHSY and CDR2 SAAADI come from the germline V gene. The CDR3 region is CASSGRTSGRVADTQYF. The CDR3 DNA sequence: TGCGCCAGCAGCGGTAGGACTAGCGGGAGAGTTGCAGATACGCAGTATTTT.

In this sample, this clonotype turned up a few times. DNA of the CDR3: TGTGCCAGCAGCTCCCGAGCGGGGGGAGCGTCTGGGGCCAACGTCCTGACTTTC. The encoded protein is CASSSRAGGASGANVLTF. This rearrangement joins TRBV11-2 to TRBJ2-6, with 9 bases lining up with TRBD2. The CDR3 is made up of 18 amino acids. Looked up from germline, CDR1 is SGHAT and CDR2 is FQNNGV. Germline trimming cut 4 bases from V and 1 base from J; bases unmatched to any gene: 8. The variable domain in full, completed from reference TRBV11-2 and TRBJ2-6, reads EAGVAQSPRYKIIEKRQSVAFWCNPISGHATLYWYQQILGQGPKLLIQFQNNGVVDDSQLPKDRFSAERLKGVDSTLKIQPAKLEDSAVYLCASSSRAGGASGANVLTFGAGSRLTVL.

J is TRBJ2-1 and V is TRBV5-1; D may be TRBD1 (6 bases). The CDR3 covers 15 residues. The V end lost 2 bases, the J end lost 0 bases, and 9 bases lay between the germline ends. Germline CDR1 SGHRS, CDR2 YFSETQ. CDR3 region: CASSLRQASYNEQFF. Here the CDR3 DNA reads TGCGCCAGCAGCTTACGACAGGCCTCCTACAATGAGCAGTTCTTC.

This clonotype occurred a few times. V gene TRBV5-1 combines with J gene TRBJ2-7; the match to TRBD1 covers 9 bases. The CDR3 loop spans 15 amino acids. The trim removed 4 bases at V and 4 bases at J, leaving 9 bases unmatched. CDR1 is SGHRS and CDR2 is YFSETQ in the germline V gene. The CDR3 DNA follows: TGCGCCAGCAGCCCGCTGGGGACAGGGATTTACGAGCAGTACTTC. It specifies CASSPLGTGIYEQYF.

This clonotype was detected only a few times. This chain uses TRBV7-9 with TRBJ2-2, with 9 bases matching TRBD1. Losses at the gene ends were 6 bases for V and 5 bases for J; bases not matched to a gene: 7. Germline-derived CDR1 and CDR2 are SEHNR and FQNEAQ (reference sequence). The CDR3 has 15 amino acids. CDR3 sequence (DNA): TGTGCCAGCAGGTCCCGGGACAGGGTGACCGGGGAGCTGTTTTTT. This codes for CASRSRDRVTGELFF.

The V gene is TRBV5-1, the J gene TRBJ2-3; D not resolved. Looked up from germline, CDR1 is SGHRS and CDR2 is YFSETQ. Deletions cut 0 bases from V and 6 bases from J, with 14 bases between. CDR3 length: 15 residues. CDR3 residues: CASSLDQRRFDTQYF. DNA of the CDR3: TGCGCCAGCAGCTTGGACCAGAGAAGATTCGATACGCAGTATTTT.

This clonotype was counted only a few times. The chain couples TRBV12-5 to TRBJ2-1, with 13 bases lining up with TRBD2. V shed 1 base and J 2 bases; nucleotides not matched to a gene: 2. CDR3 size: 17 residues. The V gene's germline CDR1 is LGHNT and CDR2 FRNRAP. The CDR3 protein is CASGLGLAGGPYNEQFF. CDR3 nucleotide sequence: TGTGCTAGTGGTTTGGGACTAGCGGGGGGACCCTACAATGAGCAGTTCTTC.

In its sample, this clonotype was seen many times. At one end, the junction sequence differs from germline, possibly due to a read error. In nucleotides, the CDR3 is TGCGCCAGCAGCGTGGGGGGCCCAGAGACCCAGTACTTC. Translating gives CASSVGGPETQYF. This chain connects TRBV9 to TRBJ2-5; D tentatively reads TRBD1 or TRBD2 (6 bases each). The CDR3 has 13 amino acids. Germline CDR1 is SGDLS and CDR2 is YYNGEE.

This clonotype was counted a few times. The chain employs TRBV20-1 and TRBJ2-3; tentatively, D is TRBD1 (5 bases). Trimming pared 0 bases from V and 0 bases from J, leaving 10 bases between. This CDR3 region has 15 residues. Germline assignment: CDR1 DFQATT and CDR2 SNEGSKA (reference sequence). CDR3 in amino acids: CSARDLYRSTDTQYF. The CDR3 DNA reads TGCAGTGCTAGAGATCTTTACAGGAGCACAGATACGCAGTATTTT.

This clonotype was seen repeatedly, ten times or more. The V call is TRBV5-1, the J call TRBJ1-2, with unresolved D. CDR1 is SGHRS and CDR2 is YFSETQ in the germline V gene. This CDR3 contains 13 residues. Trimming pared 5 bases from V and 2 bases from J, leaving 10 bases between. CDR3 coding DNA: TGCGCCAGCAGGAGGGCACCAAACTATGGCTACACCTTC. It specifies CASRRAPNYGYTF.

This clonotype was seen a few times. The chain carries TRBV4-3 and TRBJ2-7, with 8 positions matching TRBD2. The CDR3 consists of 14 residues. Trimming at V came to 2 bases and at J to 6 bases, leaving 6 bases not matched to a gene. The germline CDR1 and CDR2 sequences are LGHNA and YSLEER. CDR3 sequence: CASSQNERGGEQYF. The DNA of the CDR3 is TGCGCCAGCAGCCAAAACGAACGGGGGGGCGAGCAGTACTTC.

V is TRBV18 and J is TRBJ2-7, with D maybe TRBD1 (5 bases). The CDR3 sequence is 15 residues long. The germline V and J ends were trimmed by 0 bases and 5 bases, with 14 bases remaining between them. Germline V lookup: CDR1 KGHSH, CDR2 LQKENI. CDR3 amino acids: CASSPPGRVGDEQYF. CDR3 DNA sequence: TGTGCCAGCTCACCACCGGGCAGGGTTGGTGACGAGCAGTACTTC.

V is TRBV7-2 and J is TRBJ1-2; 7 bases are shared with TRBD1. The CDR3 runs to 13 residues. Germline lookup yields CDR1 SGHTA and CDR2 FQGNSA. Unmatched junction bases numbered 6, after V lost 3 bases and J lost 8 bases. The CDR3 DNA reads as TGTGCCAGCAGCTTTACAGGGGCTGACGGCTACACCTTC. It is translated as CASSFTGADGYTF.

This clonotype was recorded a few times. The chain links TRBV12-3 or TRBV12-4 to TRBJ2-1; D unresolved. The CDR3 sequence is 16 residues long. V was cut by 0 bases and J by 6 bases, with 15 bases left in between. The CDR3: CASSLAGQRLGNEQFF. For the CDR3, the DNA is TGTGCCAGCAGTTTAGCTGGCCAACGGCTCGGCAATGAGCAGTTCTTC.

The chain uses TRBV4-3 and TRBJ2-3, with 7 positions matching TRBD2. Germline loops: CDR1 LGHNA, CDR2 YSLEER. CDR3 size: 17 residues. With V trimmed by 1 base and J by 1 base, 8 bases remained unmatched. For the CDR3, the DNA is TGCGCCAGCAGCCAAGGCTCCCTGGCGGGGGGCACAGATACGCAGTATTTT. Its protein is CASSQGSLAGGTDTQYF.

V and J are TRBV5-1 and TRBJ1-4; D remains unclear. CDR1 is SGHRS, CDR2 YFSETQ, per germline. Trimming took off 4 bases at V and 0 bases at J, with 13 bases between the two ends. The CDR3 spans 16 residues. CDR3 in amino acids: CASSPALGSTNEKLFF. CDR3 in DNA: TGCGCCAGCAGCCCCGCCTTGGGCTCAACTAATGAAAAACTGTTTTTT.

The chain links TRBV6-1 to TRBJ1-5; 7 positions agree with TRBD1. In germline, CDR1 is MNHNS, CDR2 SASEGT. V was clipped by 6 bases and J by 9 bases; unmatched bases: 8. The CDR3 extends over 13 amino acids. Here the CDR3 DNA reads TGTGCCAGCAGCCTAAGGGGGCGCGGGCCCCAGCATTTT. Translating it yields CASSLRGRGPQHF.

This clonotype occurred a few times. The J gene is TRBJ1-2, the V gene TRBV30; TRBD1 might be the D (5 bases). Trimming left V 7 bases short and J 8 bases short, with 14 bases between. The V gene's germline CDR1 is GTSNPN and CDR2 SVGIG (reference sequence). CDR3 length: 11 residues. CDR3: CALARAGGYTF. CDR3 in DNA: TGTGCCTTAGCCAGGGCCGGGGGCTACACCTTC.

The rearrangement uses TRBV6-2 or TRBV6-3 and TRBJ2-7, with 10 bases that match TRBD1. In germline, CDR1 is MNHEY, CDR2 SVGEGT. CDR3 length: 16 residues. Trimming cost V 2 bases and J 2 bases; bases outside gene matches: 6. CDR3 protein: CASSYARDRGTYEQYF. CDR3 DNA sequence: TGTGCCAGCAGTTACGCCCGGGACAGGGGTACCTACGAGCAGTACTTC.

This clonotype came up a few times. The chain links TRBV10-3 to TRBJ2-2, with D tentatively TRBD2 (6 bases). The ends were cut back, 11 bases at V and 0 bases at J, with 10 bases in the middle. The CDR3 has 13 residues. Germline CDR1 ENHRY, CDR2 SYGVKD. CDR3 loop: CAGGHTNTGELFF. Here the CDR3 DNA reads TGTGCCGGAGGGCACACGAACACCGGGGAGCTGTTTTTT.

The chain couples TRBV5-1 to TRBJ1-2; 7 nucleotides match TRBD1. Trimming cost V 0 bases and J 10 bases; bases outside gene matches: 9. From germline, CDR1 is SGHRS and CDR2 YFSETQ. The CDR3 loop spans 14 amino acids. The CDR3 here is CASSLGGTEIVYTF. CDR3 sequence (DNA): TGCGCCAGCAGCTTGGGTGGGACAGAGATCGTCTACACCTTC. Full variable domain (rest looked up from reference TRBV5-1 and TRBJ1-2): KAGVTQTPRYLIKTRGQQVTLSCSPISGHRSVSWYQQTPGQGLQFLFEYFSETQRNKGNFPGRFSGRQFSNSRSEMNVSTLELGDSALYLCASSLGGTEIVYTFGSGTRLTVV.

Concerning this clonotype itself: At one boundary the junction diverges from the germline segment, which might be a read error. The chain combines TRBV6-2 or TRBV6-3 with TRBJ1-1, with 7 bases fitting TRBD1. This CDR3 comprises 14 residues. Germline lookup yields CDR1 MNHEY and CDR2 SVGEGT. The CDR3 DNA follows: TGTGCCAGCAAAACTGGGACAGCGCGAACTGGAGCTTTCTTT. Amino acid sequence: CASKTGTARTGAFF.

This clonotype turned up a few times. The chain recombines TRBV10-3 with TRBJ2-2; 11 bases are a match to TRBD1. The CDR3 totals 16 residues. Germline lookup yields CDR1 ENHRY and CDR2 SYGVKD. Trimming took 6 bases from V and 1 from J; bases not matched to a gene: 4. CDR3 region: CAISLGQGVNTGELFF. CDR3 DNA sequence: TGTGCCATCAGCTTGGGACAGGGGGTGAACACCGGGGAGCTGTTTTTT.